A single sample is the source of the 2 T cell receptor beta chains below, sequenced in a study of molecular identifiers for immune sequencing clone quantification. From the PCR reads, TCRdb called clonotypes with MiXCR, one entry per CDR3 protein. The sample shows 550,000 to 750,000 distinct CDR3 sequences, 15% to 20% of them seen only once. Sequenced: naive CD8+ T cells from blood, with Jurkat cell RNA spiked in. Regarding subset: FACS-sorted CD8+CD4-CCR7+CD45RA+ naive T cells. Every receptor here comes from a human donor in good health. Some libraries in this study had Jurkat cell RNA spiked in.

This clonotype was picked up a small number of times. The V gene is TRBV20-1, the J gene TRBJ2-7; either TRBD1 or TRBD2 may fit D (5 bases each). Germline V CDR1 and CDR2: DFQATT, SNEGSKA (reference sequence). The CDR3 is 19 residues long. The V gene lost 0 bases and the J gene lost 4 bases, with 28 bases spanning the gap. The CDR3 nucleotides read TGCAGTGCTAGAGACCCCTTTTCTGAGTGGCGCCCGGGGCGGTACGAGCAGTACTTC. Translating it yields CSARDPFSEWRPGRYEQYF.

A note on this clonotype: Compared with germline, one end of the junction differs, possibly owing to a read error. This chain joins TRBV7-6 and TRBJ1-1, with D possibly TRBD1 on 5 matching bases. Germline CDR1 reads SGHVS; CDR2 reads FNYEAQ. The CDR3 extends over 15 amino acids. CDR3 coding DNA: TGTGCCAGCAGCTTAGGAGCCAGGGCGAACACTAAAGCTTTCTTT. Translating it yields CASSLGARANTKAFF.